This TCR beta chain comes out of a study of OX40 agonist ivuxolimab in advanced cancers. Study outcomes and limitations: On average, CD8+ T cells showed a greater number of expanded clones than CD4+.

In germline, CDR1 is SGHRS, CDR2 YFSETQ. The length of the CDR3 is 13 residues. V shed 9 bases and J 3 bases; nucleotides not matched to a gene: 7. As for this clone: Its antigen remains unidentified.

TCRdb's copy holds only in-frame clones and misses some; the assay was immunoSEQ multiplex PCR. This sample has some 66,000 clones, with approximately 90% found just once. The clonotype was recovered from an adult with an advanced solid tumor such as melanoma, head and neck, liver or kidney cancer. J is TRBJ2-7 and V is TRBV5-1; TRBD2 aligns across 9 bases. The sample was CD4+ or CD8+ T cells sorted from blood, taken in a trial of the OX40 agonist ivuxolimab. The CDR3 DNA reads TGCGCCACCCGTCAGACTAGCGGCTACGAGCAGTACTTC. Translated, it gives CATRQTSGYEQYF.